This TCR beta chain was documented in a study of blood T cell repertoires in COVID-19. Method: immunoSEQ multiplex PCR; TCRdb's copy keeps in-frame clones and lacks some. The sample holds roughly 300,000 clones, 85% seen once. V dropped 1 base and J dropped 6 bases, with 8 bases sitting between them. The germline gives CDR1 MNHEY, CDR2 SMNVEV (reference sequence). This CDR3 comprises 13 residues. The receptor's source is a woman in her 50s who had recovered from COVID-19. The sequenced sample was PBMCs or T cells enriched from blood (not recorded which). J is TRBJ2-3 and V is TRBV27; perhaps TRBD2 as D (5 bases). The CDR3 sequence: CASSLYRRDTQYF. CDR3 bases: TGTGCCAGCAGTTTATATCGGAGGGATACGCAGTATTTT.